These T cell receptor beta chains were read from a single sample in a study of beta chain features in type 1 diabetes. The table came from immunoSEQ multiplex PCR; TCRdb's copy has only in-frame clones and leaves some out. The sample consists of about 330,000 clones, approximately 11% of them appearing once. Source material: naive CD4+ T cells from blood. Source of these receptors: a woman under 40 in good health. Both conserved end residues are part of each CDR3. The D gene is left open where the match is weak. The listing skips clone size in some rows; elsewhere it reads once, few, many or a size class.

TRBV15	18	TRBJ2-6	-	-	CATSRTGVGGTGANVLTF	TGTGCCACCAGCAGAACCGGGGTCGGGGGAACTGGGGCCAACGTCCTGACTTTC
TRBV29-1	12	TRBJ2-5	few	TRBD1	CSVRTGGETQYF	TGCAGCGTCCGGACAGGGGGAGAGACCCAGTACTTC
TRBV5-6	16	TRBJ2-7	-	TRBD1	CASSLLGQGAIQEQYF	TGTGCCAGCAGCTTGCTGGGTCAGGGGGCGATTCAGGAGCAGTACTTC
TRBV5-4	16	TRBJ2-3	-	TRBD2	CASSLGLAASTDTQYF	TGTGCCAGCAGCTTGGGGCTAGCGGCTAGCACAGATACGCAGTATTTT
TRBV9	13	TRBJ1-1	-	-	CASSVTGMTEAFF	TGTGCCAGCAGCGTTACAGGGATGACTGAAGCTTTCTTT
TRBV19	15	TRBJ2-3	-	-	CASSSSRTLTDTQYF	TGTGCCAGTAGTTCTAGCCGGACGCTCACAGATACGCAGTATTTT
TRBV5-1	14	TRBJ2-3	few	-	CASSLVPGTDTQYF	TGCGCCAGCAGCTTGGTTCCAGGCACAGATACGCAGTATTTT
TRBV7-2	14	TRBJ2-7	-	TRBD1	CASSSHRGTYEQYF	TGTGCCAGCAGCTCCCACAGGGGAACCTACGAGCAGTACTTC
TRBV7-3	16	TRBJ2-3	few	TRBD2	CASSPSLAARADTQYF	TGTGCCAGCAGCCCCAGTCTAGCGGCGAGAGCAGATACGCAGTATTTT
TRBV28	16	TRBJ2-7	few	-	CASSLTTERVTYEQYF	TGTGCCAGCAGTTTAACTACAGAGCGGGTGACCTACGAGCAGTACTTC
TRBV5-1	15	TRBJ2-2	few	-	CASSLGLVNTGELFF	TGCGCCAGCAGCTTGGGACTAGTGAACACCGGGGAGCTGTTTTTT
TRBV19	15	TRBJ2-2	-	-	CASSFRQTLTGELFF	TGTGCCAGTAGTTTCCGACAGACACTCACCGGGGAGCTGTTTTTT
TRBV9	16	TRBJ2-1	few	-	CASSVGADSSYNEQFF	TGTGCCAGCAGCGTAGGGGCCGACAGTTCCTACAATGAGCAGTTCTTC
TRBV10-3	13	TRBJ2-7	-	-	CAIGQSGIYEQYF	TGTGCCATAGGACAATCTGGGATCTACGAGCAGTACTTC
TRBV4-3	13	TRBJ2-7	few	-	CASSHRLSYEQYF	TGCGCCAGCAGCCATCGGTTGTCCTACGAGCAGTACTTC
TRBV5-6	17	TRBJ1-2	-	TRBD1	CASSLWDRDPSNYGYTF	TGTGCCAGCAGCTTGTGGGACAGGGACCCCTCTAACTATGGCTACACCTTC
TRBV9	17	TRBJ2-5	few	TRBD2	CASSVAPSGRAQETQYF	TGTGCCAGCAGCGTAGCCCCTAGCGGGAGGGCCCAAGAGACCCAGTACTTC
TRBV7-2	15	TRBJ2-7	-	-	CASSLNRATTGEQYF	TGTGCCAGCAGCTTAAACAGGGCGACTACTGGCGAGCAGTACTTC
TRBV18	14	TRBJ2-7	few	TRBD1	CASSPGQTRYEQYF	TGTGCCAGCTCACCGGGACAGACAAGGTACGAGCAGTACTTC
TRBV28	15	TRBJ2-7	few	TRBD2	CASSASSGHSYEQYF	TGTGCCAGCAGTGCTTCTAGCGGGCACTCCTACGAGCAGTACTTC
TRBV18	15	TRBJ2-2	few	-	CASSPRDMNTGELFF	TGTGCCAGCTCACCACGCGACATGAACACCGGGGAGCTGTTTTTT
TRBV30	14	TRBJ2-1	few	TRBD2	CAWAQGLGVGEQFF	TGTGCCTGGGCCCAGGGACTAGGGGTTGGTGAGCAGTTCTTC
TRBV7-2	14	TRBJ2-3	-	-	CASSLARRADTQYF	TGTGCCAGCAGCTTAGCGCGGAGGGCAGATACGCAGTATTTT
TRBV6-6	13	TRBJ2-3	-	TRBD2	CASSGLATDTQYF	TGTGCCAGCAGTGGACTAGCGACAGATACGCAGTATTTT
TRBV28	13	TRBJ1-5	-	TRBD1	CAAKDRVHQPQHF	TGTGCCGCAAAGGACAGGGTTCATCAGCCCCAGCATTTT
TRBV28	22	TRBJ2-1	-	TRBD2	CASSRASLLGATSGSSYNEQFF	TGTGCCAGCAGCCGCGCATCTCTACTAGGGGCAACTAGCGGGAGCTCCTACAATGAGCAGTTCTTC
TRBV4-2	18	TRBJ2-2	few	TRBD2	CASSQDSPLAGGSGELFF	TGTGCCAGCAGCCAAGATTCTCCACTAGCGGGAGGATCCGGGGAGCTGTTTTTT
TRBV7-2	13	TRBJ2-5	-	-	CASSGDNQETQYF	TGTGCCAGCAGCGGCGACAATCAAGAGACCCAGTACTTC
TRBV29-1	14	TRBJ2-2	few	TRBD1	CSAEGDRASGELFF	TGCAGCGCGGAAGGTGACAGGGCATCCGGGGAGCTGTTTTTT
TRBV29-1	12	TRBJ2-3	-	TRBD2	CSEERTRGTQYF	TGCAGCGAAGAGAGGACTAGGGGTACGCAGTATTTT
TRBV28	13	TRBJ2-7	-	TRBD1	CASINGQGYEQYF	TGTGCCAGCATCAACGGACAGGGTTACGAGCAGTACTTC
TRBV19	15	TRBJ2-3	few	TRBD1	CASSTGQSRTDTQYF	TGTGCCAGTAGTACGGGACAGTCACGAACAGATACGCAGTATTTT
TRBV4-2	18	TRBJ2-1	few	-	CASSRRVLGHATYNEQFF	TGTGCCAGCAGCCGCCGAGTGTTGGGACACGCTACCTACAATGAGCAGTTCTTC
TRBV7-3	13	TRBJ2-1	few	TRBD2	CASSFRTSHEQFF	TGTGCCAGCAGCTTCAGGACTAGTCATGAGCAGTTCTTC
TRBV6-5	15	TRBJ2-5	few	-	CASSLTGGAGETQYF	TGTGCCAGCAGTCTCACCGGCGGGGCCGGAGAGACCCAGTACTTC
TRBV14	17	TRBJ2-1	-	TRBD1	CASSQDSWTGSYNEQFF	TGTGCCAGCAGCCAAGATTCTTGGACAGGCTCCTACAATGAGCAGTTCTTC
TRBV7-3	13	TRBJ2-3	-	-	CASSSLLADTQYF	TGTGCCAGCAGCTCCCTCCTAGCGGATACGCAGTATTTT
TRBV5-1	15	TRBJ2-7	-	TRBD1	CASSETGQPTYEQYF	TGCGCCAGCAGCGAAACGGGACAGCCCACCTACGAGCAGTACTTC
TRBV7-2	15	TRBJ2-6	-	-	CASSFFGTGANVLTF	TGTGCCAGCAGTTTCTTTGGGACAGGGGCCAACGTCCTGACTTTC
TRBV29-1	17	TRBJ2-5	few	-	CSVEDWRGGGFGETQYF	TGCAGCGTTGAAGATTGGAGAGGAGGGGGCTTCGGAGAGACCCAGTACTTC
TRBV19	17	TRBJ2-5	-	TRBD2	CASSIAGTTAYQETQYF	TGTGCCAGTAGTATAGCCGGGACTACCGCGTACCAAGAGACCCAGTACTTC
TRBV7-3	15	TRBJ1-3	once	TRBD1	CASSDRQGPGNTIYF	TGTGCCAGCAGCGATCGACAGGGTCCTGGAAACACCATATATTTT
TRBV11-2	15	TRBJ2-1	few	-	CASSSGSGSYNEQFF	TGTGCCAGCAGCTCGGGGTCGGGCTCCTACAATGAGCAGTTCTTC
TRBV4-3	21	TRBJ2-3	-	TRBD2	CASSQMPYLRLAGGNVDTQYF	TGCGCCAGCAGCCAAATGCCCTACCTTCGACTAGCGGGAGGGAACGTTGATACGCAGTATTTT
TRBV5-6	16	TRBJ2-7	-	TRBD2	CASSVSLAGSSYEQYF	TGTGCCAGCAGCGTTTCACTAGCGGGAAGCTCCTACGAGCAGTACTTC
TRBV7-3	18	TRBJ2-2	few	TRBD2	CASSLLQLAGGSTGELFF	TGTGCCAGCAGCTTACTCCAACTAGCGGGAGGCAGCACCGGGGAGCTGTTTTTT
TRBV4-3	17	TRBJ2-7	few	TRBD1	CASSQDLSGTGDYEQYF	TGCGCCAGCAGCCAAGATCTATCCGGGACAGGGGACTACGAGCAGTACTTC
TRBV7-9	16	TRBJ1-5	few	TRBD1	CASSSVWQGVGQPQHF	TGTGCCAGCAGTTCCGTGTGGCAGGGGGTCGGTCAGCCCCAGCATTTT
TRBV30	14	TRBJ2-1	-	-	CAWSAAGIYNEQFF	TGTGCCTGGAGTGCTGCGGGAATTTACAATGAGCAGTTCTTC
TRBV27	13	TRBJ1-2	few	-	CASSFSPGYGYTF	TGTGCCAGCAGTTTTTCCCCAGGATATGGCTACACCTTC
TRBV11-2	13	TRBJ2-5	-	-	CASSFGSQETQYF	TGTGCCAGCAGCTTTGGCAGCCAAGAGACCCAGTACTTC
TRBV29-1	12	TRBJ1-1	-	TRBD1	CSVEGGQREAFF	TGCAGCGTTGAAGGGGGACAGCGTGAAGCTTTCTTT
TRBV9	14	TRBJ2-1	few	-	CASSVALTSSEQFF	TGTGCCAGCAGCGTAGCTTTGACTAGTAGTGAGCAGTTCTTC